This is a list of T cell receptor beta chains from one sample in a study of shared clonotypes between healthy human individuals. This table comes from immunoSEQ multiplex PCR, and its TCRdb copy is limited to in-frame clones, with some not included. This sample has roughly 2 million clones, with over 85% found just once. Sequences were obtained from naive CD4+ T cells sorted from blood. The source is a man younger than 30 in good health. Each CDR3 is given with its conserved first and last residue. Each record gives: J gene, V gene, D gene, clone size, CDR3 DNA, CDR3 protein. D genes are given only for firm matches. The size of a clone is reported for some rows only, either as once, few or many, or as a class for expanded clones.

J gene: TRBJ1-5; V gene: TRBV4-1; D gene: TRBD1; clone size: .; CDR3 DNA: TGCGCCAGCAGCCATCCCGGGACAGTCAATCAGCCCCAGCATTTT; CDR3 protein: CASSHPGTVNQPQHF
J gene: TRBJ2-1; V gene: TRBV14; D gene: TRBD2; clone size: .; CDR3 DNA: TGTGCCAGCAGCCGTGGACTAGCCCTCTACAATGAGCAGTTCTTC; CDR3 protein: CASSRGLALYNEQFF
J gene: TRBJ1-6; V gene: TRBV5-1; D gene: .; clone size: .; CDR3 DNA: TGCGCCAGCAGCTCAGGCTCCTATAATTCACCCCTCCACTTT; CDR3 protein: CASSSGSYNSPLHF
J gene: TRBJ1-6; V gene: TRBV2; D gene: .; clone size: once; CDR3 DNA: TGTGCCAGCAGTGAAGACAGCGGGCTCAATTCACCCCTCCACTTT; CDR3 protein: CASSEDSGLNSPLHF
J gene: TRBJ1-1; V gene: TRBV7-9; D gene: .; clone size: .; CDR3 DNA: TGTGCCAGCCGGAGGCAGGGCTCCACTGAAGCTTTCTTT; CDR3 protein: CASRRQGSTEAFF
J gene: TRBJ1-1; V gene: TRBV29-1; D gene: TRBD1; clone size: .; CDR3 DNA: TGCAGCGTTGACTCCGGACAGGGGGCCACTGAAGCTTTCTTT; CDR3 protein: CSVDSGQGATEAFF
J gene: TRBJ2-7; V gene: TRBV14; D gene: TRBD1; clone size: .; CDR3 DNA: TGTGCCAGCAGCCAAGCAGAAGGACAGGGTATCGAGCAGTACTTC; CDR3 protein: CASSQAEGQGIEQYF
J gene: TRBJ2-5; V gene: TRBV4-2; D gene: TRBD2; clone size: .; CDR3 DNA: TGTGCCAGCAGCACCAGCGGGGGGAAATTTACGATCCAAGAGACCCAGTACTTC; CDR3 protein: CASSTSGGKFTIQETQYF
J gene: TRBJ2-7; V gene: TRBV19; D gene: .; clone size: .; CDR3 DNA: TGTGCCAGTAGTATTTGGGAAAGGAGGGACGAGCAGTACTTC; CDR3 protein: CASSIWERRDEQYF
J gene: TRBJ1-1; V gene: TRBV18; D gene: TRBD1; clone size: .; CDR3 DNA: TGTGCCAGCTCCCCCGGGACAGGGGCGGTTAACACTGAAGCTTTCTTT; CDR3 protein: CASSPGTGAVNTEAFF
J gene: TRBJ2-3; V gene: TRBV6-1; D gene: TRBD2; clone size: .; CDR3 DNA: TGTGCCAGCAGCTCCCGCGGGGGGTACACAGATACGCAGTATTTT; CDR3 protein: CASSSRGGYTDTQYF